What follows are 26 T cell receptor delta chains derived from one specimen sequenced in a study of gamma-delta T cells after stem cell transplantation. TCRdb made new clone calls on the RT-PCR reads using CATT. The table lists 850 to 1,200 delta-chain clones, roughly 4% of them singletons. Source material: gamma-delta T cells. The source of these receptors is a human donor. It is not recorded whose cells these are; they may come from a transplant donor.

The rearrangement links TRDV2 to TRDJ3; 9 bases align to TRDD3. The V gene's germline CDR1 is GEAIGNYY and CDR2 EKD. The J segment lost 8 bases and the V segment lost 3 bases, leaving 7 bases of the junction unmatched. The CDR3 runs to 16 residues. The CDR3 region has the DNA TGTGCCTGTGACGCCGTACTGGGGGAGTACACCCGACAGATGTTTTTC. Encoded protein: CACDAVLGEYTRQMFF.

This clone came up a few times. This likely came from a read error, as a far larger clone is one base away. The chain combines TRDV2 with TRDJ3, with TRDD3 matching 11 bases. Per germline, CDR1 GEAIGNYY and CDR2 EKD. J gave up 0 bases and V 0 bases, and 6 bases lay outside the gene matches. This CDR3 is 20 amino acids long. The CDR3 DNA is TGTGCCTGTGACACCGTTCTGGGGGATACAGGCTCCTGGGACACCCGACAGATGTTTTTC. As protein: CACDTVLGDTGSWDTRQMFF.

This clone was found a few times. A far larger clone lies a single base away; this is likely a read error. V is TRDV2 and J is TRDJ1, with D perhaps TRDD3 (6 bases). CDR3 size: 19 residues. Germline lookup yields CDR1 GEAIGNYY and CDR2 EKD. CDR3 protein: CARDTAWDRHQPSTDKLIF. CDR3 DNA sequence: TGTGCCCGTGACACCGCCTGGGATAGACACCAACCTTCTACCGATAAACTCATCTTT.

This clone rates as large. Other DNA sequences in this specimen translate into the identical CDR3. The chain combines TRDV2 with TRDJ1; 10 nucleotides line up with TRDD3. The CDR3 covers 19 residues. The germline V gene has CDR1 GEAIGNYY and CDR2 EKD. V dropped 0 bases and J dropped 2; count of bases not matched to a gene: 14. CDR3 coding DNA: TGTGCCTGTGACACCGCCGGGAACGGACTGGGGGATCGAACCGATAAACTCATCTTT. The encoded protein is CACDTAGNGLGDRTDKLIF.

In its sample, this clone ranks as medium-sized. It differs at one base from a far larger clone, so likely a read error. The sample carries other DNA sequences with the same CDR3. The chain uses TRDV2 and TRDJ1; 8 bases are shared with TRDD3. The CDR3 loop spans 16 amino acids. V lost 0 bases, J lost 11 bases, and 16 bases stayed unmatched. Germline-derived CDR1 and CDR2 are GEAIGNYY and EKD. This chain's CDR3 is CACDTVGDWENDKLIF. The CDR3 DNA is TGTGCCTGTGACACCGTGGGGGATTGGGAAAATGACAAGCTCATCTTT.

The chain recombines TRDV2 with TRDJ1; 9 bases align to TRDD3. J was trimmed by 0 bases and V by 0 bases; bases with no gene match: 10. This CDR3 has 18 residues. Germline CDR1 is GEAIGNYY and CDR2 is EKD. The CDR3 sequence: CACDTVTGGESYTDKLIF. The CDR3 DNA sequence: TGTGCCTGTGACACCGTGACTGGGGGAGAATCATACACCGATAAACTCATCTTT.

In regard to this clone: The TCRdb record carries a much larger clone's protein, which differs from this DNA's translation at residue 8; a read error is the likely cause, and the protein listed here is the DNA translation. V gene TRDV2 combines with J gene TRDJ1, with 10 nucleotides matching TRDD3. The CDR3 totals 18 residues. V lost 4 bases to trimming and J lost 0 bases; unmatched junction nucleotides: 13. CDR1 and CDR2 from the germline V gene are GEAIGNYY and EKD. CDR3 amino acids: CACDPVRTGDTYTDKLIF. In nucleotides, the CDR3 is TGTGCCTGTGATCCGGTTAGAACGGGGGATACGTACACCGATAAACTCATCTTT.

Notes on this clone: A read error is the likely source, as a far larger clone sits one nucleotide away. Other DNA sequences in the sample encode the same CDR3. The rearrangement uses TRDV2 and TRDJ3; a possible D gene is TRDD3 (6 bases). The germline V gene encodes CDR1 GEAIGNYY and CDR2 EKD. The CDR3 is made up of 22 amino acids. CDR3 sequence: CACDTGSQGDPQMSWDTRQMFF. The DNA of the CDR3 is TGTGCCTGTGACACCGGGTCGCAGGGGGACCCTCAAATGTCCTGGGACACCCGACAAATGTTTTTC.

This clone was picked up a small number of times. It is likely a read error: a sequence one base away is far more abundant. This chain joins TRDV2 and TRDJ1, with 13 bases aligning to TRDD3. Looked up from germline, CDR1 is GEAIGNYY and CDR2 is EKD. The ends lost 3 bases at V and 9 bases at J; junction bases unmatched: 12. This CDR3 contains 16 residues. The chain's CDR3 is CACDSVLGDTRAELIF. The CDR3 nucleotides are TGTGCCTGTGACTCCGTACTGGGGGATACGCGAGCGGAACTCATCTTT.

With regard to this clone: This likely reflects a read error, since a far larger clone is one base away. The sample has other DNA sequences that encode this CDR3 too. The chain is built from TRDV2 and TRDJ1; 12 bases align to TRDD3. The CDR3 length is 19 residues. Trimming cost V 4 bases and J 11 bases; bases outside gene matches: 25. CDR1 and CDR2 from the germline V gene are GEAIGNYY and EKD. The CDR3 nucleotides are TGTGCCTGTGATCCCCTATCGGCAAGGACTGGGGGATACCAGGACCGGCTCATCTTT. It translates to CACDPLSARTGGYQDRLIF.

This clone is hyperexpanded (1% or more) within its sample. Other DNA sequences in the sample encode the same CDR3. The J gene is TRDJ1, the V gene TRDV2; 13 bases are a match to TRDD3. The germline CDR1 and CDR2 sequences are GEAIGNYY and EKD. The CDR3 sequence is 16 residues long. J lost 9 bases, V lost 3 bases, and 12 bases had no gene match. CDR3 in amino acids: CACDSVLGDTRVELIF. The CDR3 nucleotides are TGTGCCTGTGACTCCGTACTGGGGGATACGCGAGTGGAACTCATCTTT.

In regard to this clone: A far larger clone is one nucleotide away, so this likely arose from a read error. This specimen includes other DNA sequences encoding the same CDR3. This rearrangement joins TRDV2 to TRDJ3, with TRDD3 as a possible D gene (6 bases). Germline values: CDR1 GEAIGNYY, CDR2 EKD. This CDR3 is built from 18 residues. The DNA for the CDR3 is TGTGCCTGTGACACCTGGGGGGACCGCTCCTGGGACACACGACAGATGTTTTTC. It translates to CACDTWGDRSWDTRQMFF.

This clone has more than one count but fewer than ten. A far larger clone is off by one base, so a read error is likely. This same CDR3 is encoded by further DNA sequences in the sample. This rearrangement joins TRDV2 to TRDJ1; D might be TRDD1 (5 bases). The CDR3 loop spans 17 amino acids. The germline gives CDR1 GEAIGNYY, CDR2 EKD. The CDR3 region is CACDTVGIAGDTDKLIF. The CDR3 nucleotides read TGTGCCTGCGACACCGTTGGAATAGCCGGGGACACCGATAAACTCATCTTT.

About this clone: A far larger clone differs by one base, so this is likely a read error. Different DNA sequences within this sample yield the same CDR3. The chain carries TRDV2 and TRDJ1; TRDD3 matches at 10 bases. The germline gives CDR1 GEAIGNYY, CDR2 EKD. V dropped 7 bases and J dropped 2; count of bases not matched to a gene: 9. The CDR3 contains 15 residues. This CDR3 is CACDSMGDTTDKLIF. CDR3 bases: TGTGCCTGCGACTCGATGGGGGATACTACCGATAAACTCATCTTT.

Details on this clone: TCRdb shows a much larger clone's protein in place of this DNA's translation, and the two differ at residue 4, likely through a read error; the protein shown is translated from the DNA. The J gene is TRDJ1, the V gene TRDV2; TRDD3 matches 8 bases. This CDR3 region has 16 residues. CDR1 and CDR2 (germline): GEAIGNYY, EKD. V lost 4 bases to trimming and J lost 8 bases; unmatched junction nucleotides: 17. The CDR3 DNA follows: TGTGCCTGTGAAACCGTGGGGGATTGGGAAAATGACAAACTCATCTTT. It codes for CACETVGDWENDKLIF.

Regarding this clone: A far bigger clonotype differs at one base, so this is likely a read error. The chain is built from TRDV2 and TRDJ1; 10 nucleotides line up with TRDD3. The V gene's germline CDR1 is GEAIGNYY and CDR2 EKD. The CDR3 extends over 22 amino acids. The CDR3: CARDTVPTITLGDQHYTDKLIF. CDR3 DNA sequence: TGTGCCCGTGACACTGTTCCTACGATTACACTGGGGGATCAGCATTACACCGATAAACTCATCTTT.

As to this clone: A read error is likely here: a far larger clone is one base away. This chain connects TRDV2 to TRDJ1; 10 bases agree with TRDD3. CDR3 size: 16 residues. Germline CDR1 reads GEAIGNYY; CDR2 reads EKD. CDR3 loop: CACDPLLGDDTDKPIF. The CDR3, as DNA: TGTGCCTGTGACCCACTACTGGGGGATGACACCGATAAACCCATCTTT.

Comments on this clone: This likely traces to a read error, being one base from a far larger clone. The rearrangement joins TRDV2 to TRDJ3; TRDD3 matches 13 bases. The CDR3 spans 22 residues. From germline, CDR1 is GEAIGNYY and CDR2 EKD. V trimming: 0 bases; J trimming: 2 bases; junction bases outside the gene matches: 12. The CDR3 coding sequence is TGTGCCTGTGACACCGGAGGACTGGGGGATACGGGTGGCCCCTGGGACACCCGACAGATGTTTTTC. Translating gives CACDTGGLGDTGGPWDTRQMFF.

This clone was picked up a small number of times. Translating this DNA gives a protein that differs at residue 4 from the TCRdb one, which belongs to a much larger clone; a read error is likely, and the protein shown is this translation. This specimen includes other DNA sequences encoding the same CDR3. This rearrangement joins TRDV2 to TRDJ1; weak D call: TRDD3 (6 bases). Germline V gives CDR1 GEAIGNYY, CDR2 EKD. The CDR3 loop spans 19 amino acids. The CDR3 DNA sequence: TGTGCCTGTGGCACCGTAGGGATAAGGGACAAACGGGCCACCGATAAACTCATCTTC. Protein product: CACGTVGIRDKRATDKLIF.

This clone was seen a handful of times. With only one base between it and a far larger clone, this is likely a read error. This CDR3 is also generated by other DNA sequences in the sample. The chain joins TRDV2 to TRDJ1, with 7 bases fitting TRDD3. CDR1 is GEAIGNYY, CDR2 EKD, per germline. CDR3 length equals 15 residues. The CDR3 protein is CACDTVGGDYDKLIF. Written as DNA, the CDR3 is TGTGCCTGTGACACGGTCGGGGGGGATTACGATAAACTCATATTT.

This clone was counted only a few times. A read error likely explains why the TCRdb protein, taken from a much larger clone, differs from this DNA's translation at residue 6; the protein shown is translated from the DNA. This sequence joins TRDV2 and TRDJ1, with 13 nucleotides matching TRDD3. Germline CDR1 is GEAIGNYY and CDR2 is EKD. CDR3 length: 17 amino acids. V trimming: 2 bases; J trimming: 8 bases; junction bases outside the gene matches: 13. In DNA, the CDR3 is TGTGCCTGTGACAATCTACTGGGGGATACGGAACCGTTGAAACTCATCTTT. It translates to CACDNLLGDTEPLKLIF.

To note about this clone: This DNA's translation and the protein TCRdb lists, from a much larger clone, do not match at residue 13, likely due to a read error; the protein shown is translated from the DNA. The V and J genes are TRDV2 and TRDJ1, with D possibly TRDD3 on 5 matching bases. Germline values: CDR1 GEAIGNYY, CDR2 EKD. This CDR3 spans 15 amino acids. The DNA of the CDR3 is TGTGCCTGTGACACCGTTGGGGCTAACACCGATAAACCCATCTTT. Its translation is CACDTVGANTDKPIF.

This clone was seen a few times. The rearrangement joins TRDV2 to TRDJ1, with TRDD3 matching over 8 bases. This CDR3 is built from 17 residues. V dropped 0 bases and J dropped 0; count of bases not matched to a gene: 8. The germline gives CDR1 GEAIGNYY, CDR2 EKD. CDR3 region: CACDTLSGGLNTDKLIF. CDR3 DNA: TGTGCCTGTGACACCCTGTCTGGGGGACTTAACACCGATAAACTCATCTTT.

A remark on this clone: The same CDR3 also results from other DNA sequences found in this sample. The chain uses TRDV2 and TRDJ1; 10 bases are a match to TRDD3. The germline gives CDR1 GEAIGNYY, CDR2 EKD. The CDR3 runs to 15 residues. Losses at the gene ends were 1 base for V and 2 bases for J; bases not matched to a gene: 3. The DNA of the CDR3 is TGTGCCTGTGACACGGTACTGGGGGATACCGATAAACTCATCTTT. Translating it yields CACDTVLGDTDKLIF.

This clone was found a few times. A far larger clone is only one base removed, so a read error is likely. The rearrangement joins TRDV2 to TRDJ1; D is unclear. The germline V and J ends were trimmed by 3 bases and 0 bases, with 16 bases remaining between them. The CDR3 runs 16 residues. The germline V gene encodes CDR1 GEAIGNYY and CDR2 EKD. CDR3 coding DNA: TGTGCCTGTGACTCCGTGAGGCGAGGGTACACCGATAAACTCATCTTT. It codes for CACDSVRRGYTDKLIF.

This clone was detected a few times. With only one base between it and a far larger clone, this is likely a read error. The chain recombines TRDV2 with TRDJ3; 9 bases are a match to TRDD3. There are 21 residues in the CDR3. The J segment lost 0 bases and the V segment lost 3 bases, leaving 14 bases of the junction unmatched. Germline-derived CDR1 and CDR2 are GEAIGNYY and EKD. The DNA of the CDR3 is TGTGCCTGTGACCCTCCTCCTACTGGGGGACCAATCTCCTGGGACACCCGACAGATGTTTTTC. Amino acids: CACDPPPTGGPISWDTRQMFF.